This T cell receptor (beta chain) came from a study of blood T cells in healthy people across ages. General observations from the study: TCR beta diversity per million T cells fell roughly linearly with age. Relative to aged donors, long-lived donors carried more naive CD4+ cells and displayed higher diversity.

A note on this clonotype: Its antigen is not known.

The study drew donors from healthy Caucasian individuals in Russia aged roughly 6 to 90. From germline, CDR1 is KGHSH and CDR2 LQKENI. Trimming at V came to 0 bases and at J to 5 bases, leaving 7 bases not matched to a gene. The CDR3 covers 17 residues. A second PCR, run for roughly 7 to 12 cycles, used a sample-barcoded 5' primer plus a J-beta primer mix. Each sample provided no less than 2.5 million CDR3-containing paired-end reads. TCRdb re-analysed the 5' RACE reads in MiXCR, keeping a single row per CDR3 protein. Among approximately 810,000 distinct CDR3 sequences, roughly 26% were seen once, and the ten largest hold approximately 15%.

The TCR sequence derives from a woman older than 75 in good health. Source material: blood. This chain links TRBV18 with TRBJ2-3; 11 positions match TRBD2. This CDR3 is CASSPPLAGGPVDTQYF. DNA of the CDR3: TGTGCCAGCTCACCACCATTAGCGGGGGGGCCTGTAGATACGCAGTATTTT.